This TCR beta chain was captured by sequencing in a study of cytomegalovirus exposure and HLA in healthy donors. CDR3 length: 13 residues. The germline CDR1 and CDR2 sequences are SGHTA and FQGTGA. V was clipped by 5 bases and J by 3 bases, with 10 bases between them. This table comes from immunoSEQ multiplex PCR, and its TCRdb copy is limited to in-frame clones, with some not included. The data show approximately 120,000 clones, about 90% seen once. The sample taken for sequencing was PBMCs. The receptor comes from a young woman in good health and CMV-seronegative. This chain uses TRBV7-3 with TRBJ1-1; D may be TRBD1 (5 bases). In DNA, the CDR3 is TGTGCCAGCAGCATCGAACAGGACACTGAAGCTTTCTTT. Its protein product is CASSIEQDTEAFF.